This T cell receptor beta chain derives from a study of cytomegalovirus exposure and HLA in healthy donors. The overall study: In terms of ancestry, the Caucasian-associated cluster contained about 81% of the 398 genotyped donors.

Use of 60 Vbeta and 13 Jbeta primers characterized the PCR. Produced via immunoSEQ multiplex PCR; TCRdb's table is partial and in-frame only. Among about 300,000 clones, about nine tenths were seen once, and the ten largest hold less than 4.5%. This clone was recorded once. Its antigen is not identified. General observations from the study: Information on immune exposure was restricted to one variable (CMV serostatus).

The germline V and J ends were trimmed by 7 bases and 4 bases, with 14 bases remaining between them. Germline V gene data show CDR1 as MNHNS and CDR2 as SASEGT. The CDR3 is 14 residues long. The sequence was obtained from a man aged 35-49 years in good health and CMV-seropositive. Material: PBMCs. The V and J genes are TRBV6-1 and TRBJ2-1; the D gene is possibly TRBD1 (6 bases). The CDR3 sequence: CASNPGHLYNEQFF. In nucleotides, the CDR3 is TGTGCCAGCAACCCGGGACACCTATACAATGAGCAGTTCTTC.